This entry is about one TCR beta chain. As yet, its antigen is unknown. These data come from a study of T-cell reconstitution after alpha-beta-depleted transplantation in children. Overall study results and limits: Among T cells one year after transplant, newly produced cells accounted for most counts and diversity. Surviving recipient T cells and thymic progenitors underlay high day-60 TCRbeta diversity in some patients. Reportedly, only several hundred clones from non-depleted graft cells drove alpha-beta T-cell counts at about two months.

The TCRbeta library incorporated unique molecular identifiers. TCRdb re-derived calls from the PCR reads in MiXCR, one entry per CDR3 protein. The data show over 200,000 distinct CDR3 sequences, roughly a tenth seen once. Per the germline V gene, CDR1 is MDHEN and CDR2 is SYDVKM. The germline V and J ends were trimmed by 6 bases and 3 bases, with 15 bases remaining between them. This CDR3 contains 15 residues. Material: PBMCs, obtained before TCRalphabeta/CD19-depleted stem cell transplant. The TCR comes from a child younger than two with acute myeloid leukemia, due to receive a stem cell transplant. The chain couples TRBV28 to TRBJ1-5, with no clear D. CDR3 DNA: TGTGCCAGCAGACCCGATACCTCGAACAATCAGCCCCAGCATTTT. Protein sequence: CASRPDTSNNQPQHF.